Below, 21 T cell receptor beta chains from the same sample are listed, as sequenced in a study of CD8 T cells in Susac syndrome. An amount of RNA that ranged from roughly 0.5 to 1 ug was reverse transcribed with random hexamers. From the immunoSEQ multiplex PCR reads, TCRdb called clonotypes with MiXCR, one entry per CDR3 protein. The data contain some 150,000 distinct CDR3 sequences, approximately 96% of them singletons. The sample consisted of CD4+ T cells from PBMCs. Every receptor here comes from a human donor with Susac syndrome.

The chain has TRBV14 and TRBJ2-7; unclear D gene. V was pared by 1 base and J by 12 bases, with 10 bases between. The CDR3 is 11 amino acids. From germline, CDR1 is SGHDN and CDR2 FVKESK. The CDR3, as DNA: TGTGCCAGCAGCCAAGGATGGGGTCGGTACTTC. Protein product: CASSQGWGRYF.

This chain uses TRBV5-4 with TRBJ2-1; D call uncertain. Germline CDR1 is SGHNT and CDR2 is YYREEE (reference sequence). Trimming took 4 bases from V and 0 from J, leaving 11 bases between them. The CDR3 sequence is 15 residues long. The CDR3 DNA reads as TGTGCCAGCAGCCCGGCTCGGAGCTCCTACAATGAGCAGTTCTTC. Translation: CASSPARSSYNEQFF.

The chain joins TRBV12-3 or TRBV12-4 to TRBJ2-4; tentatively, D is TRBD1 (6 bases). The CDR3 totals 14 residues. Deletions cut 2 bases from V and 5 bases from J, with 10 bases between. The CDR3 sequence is CASSLSGAQNIQYF. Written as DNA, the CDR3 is TGTGCCAGCAGTTTATCAGGGGCCCAAAACATTCAGTACTTC.

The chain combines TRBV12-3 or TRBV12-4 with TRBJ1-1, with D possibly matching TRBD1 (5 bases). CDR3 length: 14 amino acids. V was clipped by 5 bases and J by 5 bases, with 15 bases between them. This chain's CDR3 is CASSTRVLGTEAFF. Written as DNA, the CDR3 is TGTGCCAGCAGTACCAGGGTCCTCGGGACTGAAGCTTTCTTT.

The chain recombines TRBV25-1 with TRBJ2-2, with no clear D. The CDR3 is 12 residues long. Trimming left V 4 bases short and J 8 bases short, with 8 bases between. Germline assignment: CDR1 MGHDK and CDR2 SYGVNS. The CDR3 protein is CASSAFAGELFF. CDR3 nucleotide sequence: TGTGCCAGCAGTGCCTTCGCTGGGGAGCTGTTTTTT.

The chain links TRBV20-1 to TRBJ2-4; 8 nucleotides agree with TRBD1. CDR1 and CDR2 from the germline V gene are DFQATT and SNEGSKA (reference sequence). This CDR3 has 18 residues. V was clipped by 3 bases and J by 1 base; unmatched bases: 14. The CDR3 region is CSASPDRDRRRAKNIQYF. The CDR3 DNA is TGCAGTGCTAGCCCGGACAGGGACCGACGACGTGCCAAAAACATTCAGTACTTC.

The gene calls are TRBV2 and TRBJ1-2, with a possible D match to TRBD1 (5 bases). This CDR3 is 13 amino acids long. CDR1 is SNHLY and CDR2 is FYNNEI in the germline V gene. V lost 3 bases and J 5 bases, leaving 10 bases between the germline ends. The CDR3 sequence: CASSEVREYGYTF. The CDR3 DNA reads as TGTGCCAGCAGTGAGGTCAGGGAGTATGGCTACACCTTC.

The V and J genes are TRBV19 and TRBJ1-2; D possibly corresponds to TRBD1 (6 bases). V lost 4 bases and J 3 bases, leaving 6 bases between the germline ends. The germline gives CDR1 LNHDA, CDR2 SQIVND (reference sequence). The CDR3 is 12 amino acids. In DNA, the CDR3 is TGTGCCAGTAGTACAGGGGACTATGGCTACACCTTC. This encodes CASSTGDYGYTF.

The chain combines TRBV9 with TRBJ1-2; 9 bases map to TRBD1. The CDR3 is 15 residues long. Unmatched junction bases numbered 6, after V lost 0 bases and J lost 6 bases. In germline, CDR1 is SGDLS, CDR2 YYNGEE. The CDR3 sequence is CASSVGGQGGDGYTF. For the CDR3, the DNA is TGTGCCAGCAGCGTAGGGGGACAGGGTGGAGATGGCTACACCTTC.

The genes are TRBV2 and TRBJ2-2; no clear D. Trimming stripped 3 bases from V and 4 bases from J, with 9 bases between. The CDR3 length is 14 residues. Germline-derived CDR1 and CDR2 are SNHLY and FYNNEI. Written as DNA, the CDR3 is TGTGCCAGCAGTGATACAATCAGCACCGGGGAGCTGTTTTTT. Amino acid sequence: CASSDTISTGELFF.

CDR3 in amino acids: CASSIPDGPQHF. CDR3 DNA sequence: TGTGCCAGTAGTATACCGGATGGGCCCCAGCATTTT. The chain has TRBV19 and TRBJ1-5; no firm D call. V lost 2 bases and J lost 9, with 8 bases in between. This CDR3 is 12 amino acids long. Germline assignment: CDR1 LNHDA and CDR2 SQIVND (reference sequence).

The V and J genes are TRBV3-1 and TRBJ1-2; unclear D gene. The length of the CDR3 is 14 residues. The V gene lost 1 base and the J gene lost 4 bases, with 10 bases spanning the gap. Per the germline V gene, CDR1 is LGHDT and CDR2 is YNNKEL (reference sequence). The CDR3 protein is CASSQGGGLYGYTF. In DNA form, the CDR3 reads TGTGCCAGCAGCCAAGGTGGCGGACTCTATGGCTACACCTTC.

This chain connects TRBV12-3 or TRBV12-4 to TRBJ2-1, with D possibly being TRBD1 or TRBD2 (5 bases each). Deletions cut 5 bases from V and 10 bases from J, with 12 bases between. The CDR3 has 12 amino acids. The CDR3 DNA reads TGTGCCAGCAGTCTCCGTGAGGGGGAGCAGTTCTTC. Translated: CASSLREGEQFF.

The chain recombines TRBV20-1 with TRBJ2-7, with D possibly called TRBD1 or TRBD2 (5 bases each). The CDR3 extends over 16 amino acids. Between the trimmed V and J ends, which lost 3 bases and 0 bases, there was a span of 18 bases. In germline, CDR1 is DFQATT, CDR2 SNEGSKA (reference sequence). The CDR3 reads CSARAQDSRSSYEQYF. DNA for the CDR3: TGCAGTGCTAGGGCACAGGACTCAAGGAGCTCCTACGAGCAGTACTTC.

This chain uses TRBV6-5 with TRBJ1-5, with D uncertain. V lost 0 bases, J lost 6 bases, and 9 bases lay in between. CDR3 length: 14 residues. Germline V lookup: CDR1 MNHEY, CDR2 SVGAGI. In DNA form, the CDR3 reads TGTGCCAGCAGTTACTCCGAAGCTCGTCAGCCCCAGCATTTT. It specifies CASSYSEARQPQHF.

The CDR3 here is CSVGQGRNQPQHF. The CDR3, as DNA: TGCAGTGTCGGACAGGGGAGAAATCAGCCCCAGCATTTT. The chain couples TRBV20-1 to TRBJ1-5; the match to TRBD1 covers 9 bases. Germline V gives CDR1 DFQATT, CDR2 SNEGSKA (reference sequence). The CDR3 sequence is 13 residues long. J was trimmed by 4 bases and V by 7 bases; bases with no gene match: 5.

CDR3 in amino acids: CASSQRQGSDGYTF. DNA for the CDR3: TGCGCCAGCAGCCAAAGACAGGGGTCCGATGGCTACACCTTC. V is TRBV4-1 and J is TRBJ1-2; 8 bases are shared with TRBD1. CDR3 length equals 14 residues. The J segment lost 6 bases and the V segment lost 2 bases, leaving 5 bases of the junction unmatched. Germline CDR1 and CDR2: MGHRA and YSYEKL.

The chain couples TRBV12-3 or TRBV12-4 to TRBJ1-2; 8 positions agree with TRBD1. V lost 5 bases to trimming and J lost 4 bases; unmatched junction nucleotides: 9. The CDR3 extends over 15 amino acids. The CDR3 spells CASSPAGGAGYGYTF. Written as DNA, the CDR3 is TGTGCCAGCAGTCCCGCAGGGGGCGCGGGCTATGGCTACACCTTC.

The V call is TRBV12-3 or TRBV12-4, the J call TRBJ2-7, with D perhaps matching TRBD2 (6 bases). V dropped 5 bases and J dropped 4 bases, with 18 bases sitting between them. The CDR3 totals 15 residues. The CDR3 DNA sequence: TGTGCCAGCAGTCCCCCGGGGGTTCTCCTTTACGAGCAGTACTTC. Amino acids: CASSPPGVLLYEQYF.

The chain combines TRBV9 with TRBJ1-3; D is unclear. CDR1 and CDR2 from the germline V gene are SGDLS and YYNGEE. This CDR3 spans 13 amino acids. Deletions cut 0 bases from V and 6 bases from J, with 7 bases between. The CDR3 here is CASSVGGANTIYF. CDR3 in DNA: TGTGCCAGCAGCGTAGGGGGAGCAAACACCATATATTTT.

The DNA of the CDR3 is TGCAGTGCTAGCGGGGGAGGGCCCAATTCACCCCTCCACTTT. This codes for CSASGGGPNSPLHF. V and J are TRBV20-1 and TRBJ1-6, with D possibly being TRBD1 (5 bases). Per the germline V gene, CDR1 is DFQATT and CDR2 is SNEGSKA (reference sequence). This CDR3 region has 14 residues. V was trimmed by 3 bases and J by 7 bases, leaving 13 bases between them.